A selection of T cell receptor beta chains follows, all from one sample in a study of cytomegalovirus exposure and HLA in healthy donors. The data were produced by immunoSEQ multiplex PCR, yet TCRdb's version contains in-frame clones alone and is incomplete. The data contain roughly 100,000 clones, nearly 80% of them singletons. Sequenced input: PBMCs. The receptors stem from a man aged 30 to 39 in good health and CMV-seronegative. The CDR3 runs from the conserved cysteine through the conserved F or W. Fields, in order: clone size, V gene, J gene, D gene, CDR3 protein, CDR3 DNA. D genes are given only for firm matches. The size of a clone is reported for some rows only, either as once, few or many, or as a class for expanded clones.

abundance: -
v_gene: TRBV4-1
j_gene: TRBJ2-1
d_gene: TRBD2
CDR3aa: CASSQEMEAGGPNEQFF
CDR3nt: TGCGCCAGCAGCCAAGAAATGGAAGCGGGAGGGCCGAATGAGCAGTTCTTC

abundance: -
v_gene: TRBV7-6
j_gene: TRBJ2-5
d_gene: -
CDR3aa: CASSPLQETQYF
CDR3nt: TGTGCCAGCAGCCCCCTCCAAGAGACCCAGTACTTC

abundance: -
v_gene: TRBV29-1
j_gene: TRBJ2-7
d_gene: -
CDR3aa: CSADDTYEQYF
CDR3nt: TGCAGCGCCGATGACACCTACGAGCAGTACTTC

abundance: few
v_gene: TRBV4-1
j_gene: TRBJ1-5
d_gene: -
CDR3aa: CASSQDSPIQGIQPQHF
CDR3nt: TGCGCCAGCAGCCAAGATTCGCCAATTCAGGGAATTCAGCCCCAGCATTTT

abundance: few
v_gene: TRBV7-6
j_gene: TRBJ1-1
d_gene: TRBD1
CDR3aa: CASSLGGTGNTEAFF
CDR3nt: TGTGCCAGCAGCTTAGGAGGGACAGGGAACACTGAAGCTTTCTTT

abundance: -
v_gene: TRBV5-8
j_gene: TRBJ2-1
d_gene: TRBD1
CDR3aa: CASSRRQGSYNEQFF
CDR3nt: TGTGCCAGCAGTCGGCGACAGGGTTCCTACAATGAGCAGTTCTTC

abundance: once
v_gene: TRBV5-6
j_gene: TRBJ2-7
d_gene: TRBD2
CDR3aa: CACSRGLAVYEQYF
CDR3nt: TGTGCCTGTTCTAGGGGACTAGCGGTCTACGAGCAGTACTTC

abundance: -
v_gene: TRBV5-4
j_gene: TRBJ2-1
d_gene: TRBD1
CDR3aa: CASSSPGTVSYNEQFF
CDR3nt: TGTGCCAGCAGCTCCCCAGGGACAGTCTCATACAATGAGCAGTTCTTC

abundance: -
v_gene: TRBV7-9
j_gene: TRBJ1-2
d_gene: -
CDR3aa: CASSFAQGGYGYTF
CDR3nt: TGTGCCAGCAGCTTCGCTCAGGGCGGCTATGGCTACACCTTC

abundance: -
v_gene: TRBV5-8
j_gene: TRBJ1-4
d_gene: -
CDR3aa: CASSLGTGPTNEKLFF
CDR3nt: TGTGCCAGCAGCCTGGGAACAGGGCCCACTAATGAAAAACTGTTTTTT

abundance: -
v_gene: TRBV11-2
j_gene: TRBJ2-5
d_gene: TRBD1
CDR3aa: CASSLWTGQETQYF
CDR3nt: TGTGCCAGCAGCCTCTGGACAGGGCAAGAGACCCAGTACTTC

abundance: few
v_gene: TRBV5-1
j_gene: TRBJ2-7
d_gene: -
CDR3aa: CASSTSPDSTREQYF
CDR3nt: TGCGCCAGCAGCACAAGCCCTGACTCGACCCGCGAGCAGTACTTC

abundance: -
v_gene: TRBV19
j_gene: TRBJ1-1
d_gene: TRBD1
CDR3aa: CASSAWDRGNTEAFF
CDR3nt: TGTGCCAGTAGTGCATGGGACAGGGGGAACACTGAAGCTTTCTTT

abundance: -
v_gene: TRBV4-3
j_gene: TRBJ2-3
d_gene: TRBD2
CDR3aa: CASSQVRGGSADTQYF
CDR3nt: TGCGCCAGCAGCCAAGTTCGCGGGGGTTCGGCAGATACGCAGTATTTT